The 5 T cell receptor beta chains below come from one sample, sequenced in a study of blood T cell repertoires in COVID-19 (TCRdb year 2020). The library came from the immunoSEQ multiplex PCR assay. TCRdb carries this immuneACCESS record with in-frame sequences only. Its versions omit some clonotypes, under half of them owing to an unresolved V gene in the studies checked, with the rest unexplained. The sample table shows some 430,000 clones, and around 90% are seen once. The ten largest clones take up roughly 0.66% of the sample. Sequencing used PBMCs or T cells enriched from blood (not recorded which). The receptors were sampled from a man between 18 and 35 years old who had recovered from COVID-19.

Details on this clone: This same CDR3 is encoded by further DNA sequences in the sample. This rearrangement joins TRBV28 to TRBJ2-7; a weak D match, TRBD1 (5 bases). V dropped 2 bases and J dropped 4 bases, with 6 bases sitting between them. The CDR3 extends over 12 amino acids. Germline V gene lookup returns CDR1 MDHEN and CDR2 SYDVKM. CDR3 sequence: CASSLQGYEQYF. Written as DNA, the CDR3 is TGTGCCAGCAGTTTACAGGGATACGAGCAGTACTTC.

The sample holds one count of this clone. This sequence joins TRBV28 and TRBJ1-5, with 7 positions matching TRBD1. Germline V gene data show CDR1 as MDHEN and CDR2 as SYDVKM. V shed 8 bases and J 4 bases; nucleotides not matched to a gene: 5. CDR3 length: 13 residues. The CDR3 coding sequence is TGTGCCAGCGATAAACAGGGGAATCAGCCCCAGCATTTT. Translating gives CASDKQGNQPQHF. The variable domain in full, completed from reference TRBV28 and TRBJ1-5, reads DVKVTQSSRYLVKRTGEKVFLECVQDMDHENMFWYRQDPGLGLRLIYFSYDVKMKEKGDIPEGYSVSREKKERFSLILESASTNQTSMYLCASDKQGNQPQHFGDGTRLSIL.

J is TRBJ2-1 and V is TRBV28; D may be TRBD2 (5 bases). Trimming shortened V by 2 bases and J by 5 bases, and 10 bases separated the two germline ends. Per germline, CDR1 MDHEN and CDR2 SYDVKM. This CDR3 has 14 amino acids. CDR3 nucleotide sequence: TGTGCCAGCAGTTTAGGGAGTAACAACAATGAGCAGTTCTTC. It specifies CASSLGSNNNEQFF.

This clone has only one observation. This sequence joins TRBV7-6 and TRBJ2-3; the D gene is possibly TRBD1 (5 bases). The CDR3 has 16 amino acids. The V gene lost 2 bases and the J gene lost 0 bases, with 12 bases spanning the gap. Germline V gives CDR1 SGHVS, CDR2 FNYEAQ. CDR3 in amino acids: CASSLKTGGSTDTQYF. CDR3 in DNA: TGTGCCAGCAGCTTAAAAACAGGTGGGAGCACAGATACGCAGTATTTT.

This clone was counted a few times. In the same sample, other DNA sequences code for this CDR3. The V and J genes are TRBV5-1 and TRBJ2-5, with 8 bases fitting TRBD1. The CDR3 is 13 amino acids. Trimming removed 4 bases from V and 4 bases from J; junction bases left unmatched: 3. CDR1 and CDR2 from the germline V gene are SGHRS and YFSETQ. The CDR3 is CASSPGQGETQYF. CDR3 coding DNA: TGCGCCAGCAGCCCCGGACAGGGAGAGACCCAGTACTTC.